This T cell receptor beta chain was sequenced during a study of response to subunit inactivated influenza vaccine. Study-wide results and limits: The study's authors posited that every seasonal influenza vaccination enlists few new T cells.

Ten or more counts support this clonotype. Antigen: not known. V gave up 1 base and J gave up 4 bases, with 23 bases separating them. This CDR3 region has 18 residues. CDR1 and CDR2 (germline): SGHVS, FQNEAQ. One entry per CDR3 protein, called by TCRdb with MiXCR from the RT-PCR reads. The sample carries about 700,000 distinct CDR3 sequences, roughly 14% recorded once. Sequencing used PBMCs from blood, obtained roughly 12 days after vaccination. This sequence was found in a man over 45 who received an inactivated influenza vaccine. V is TRBV7-8 and J is TRBJ2-7, with a tentative D call TRBD2 (6 bases). CDR3 protein: CASSLVMPGTPHPYEQYF. The CDR3 DNA reads as TGTGCCAGCAGCTTAGTGATGCCGGGGACTCCTCATCCTTACGAGCAGTACTTC.